This T cell receptor beta chain comes out of a study of T cell responses to AZD1222 COVID-19 vaccine. J was trimmed by 2 bases and V by 4 bases; bases with no gene match: 6. Germline CDR1 is SGHDT and CDR2 is YYEEEE. The CDR3 totals 14 residues. Sequencing used immunoSEQ multiplex PCR; TCRdb keeps in-frame clones, though not all of them. This table holds approximately 170,000 clones, around 87% found once. This clone was detected a few times. The antigen remains undetermined. Whole-study findings and limits: The donors showed a predominance of white British ancestry and of females, with possible underestimation of clonal diversity. The breadth and depth of Spike-specific TCRs increased once two AZD1222 doses had been given. Spike as a whole was targeted by vaccine-associated CD4 TCRs, dominant at 160-218 and 743-854.

This receptor was taken from an adult in good health. The gene calls are TRBV5-6 and TRBJ2-7; 7 bases fit TRBD1. The source was peripheral blood, collected on day 0 of AZD1222 vaccination. The CDR3 region is CASSVGQRTYEQYF. As DNA, the CDR3 is TGTGCCAGCAGCGTGGGACAGAGGACCTACGAGCAGTACTTC.